This is a list of T cell receptor beta chains from one sample in a study of blood T cell repertoires in COVID-19. Clones were read by immunoSEQ multiplex PCR, and TCRdb kept only the in-frame ones, dropping some. This table holds 90,000 to 150,000 clones, less than 85% found once. The specimen sequenced was peripheral blood. The receptors shown here come from a human donor with acute or convalescent COVID-19. The donor label of this sample is uncertain. CDR3s include the opening cysteine and the closing phenylalanine or tryptophan. Each record gives: J gene, V gene, CDR3 length, D gene, clone size, CDR3 protein, CDR3 DNA. A D gene is named only where the DNA matches it firmly. Expanded clones get a size class; other rows say once, few or many, or leave the size out.

j_gene: TRBJ1-4
v_gene: TRBV30
len: 17
d_gene: .
abundance: .
CDR3aa: CAWSVGTGPATNEKLFF
CDR3nt: TGTGCCTGGAGTGTAGGAACAGGCCCTGCAACTAATGAAAAACTGTTTTTT

j_gene: TRBJ2-5
v_gene: TRBV2
len: 12
d_gene: .
abundance: .
CDR3aa: CASMRGLETQYF
CDR3nt: TGTGCCAGCATGCGGGGGCTAGAGACCCAGTACTTC

j_gene: TRBJ1-4
v_gene: TRBV4-1
len: 15
d_gene: .
abundance: .
CDR3aa: CASSQDLQYNEKLFF
CDR3nt: TGCGCCAGCAGCCAAGATCTACAGTATAATGAAAAACTGTTTTTT

j_gene: TRBJ1-2
v_gene: TRBV9
len: 15
d_gene: .
abundance: .
CDR3aa: CASSVDQGGVGGYTF
CDR3nt: TGTGCCAGCAGCGTAGATCAAGGAGGGGTGGGGGGCTACACCTTC

j_gene: TRBJ1-5
v_gene: TRBV2
len: 15
d_gene: .
abundance: .
CDR3aa: CASSPTGVRDQPQHF
CDR3nt: TGTGCCAGCAGCCCTACCGGGGTGAGGGATCAGCCCCAGCATTTT

j_gene: TRBJ2-3
v_gene: TRBV27
len: 14
d_gene: TRBD2
abundance: few
CDR3aa: CATLGLAGTDTQYF
CDR3nt: TGTGCCACTCTCGGACTAGCGGGGACAGATACGCAGTATTTT

j_gene: TRBJ1-2
v_gene: TRBV9
len: 13
d_gene: TRBD1
abundance: .
CDR3aa: CASSVDRGFGYTF
CDR3nt: TGTGCCAGCAGCGTAGACAGGGGGTTTGGCTACACCTTC

j_gene: TRBJ1-2
v_gene: TRBV6-5
len: 16
d_gene: TRBD1
abundance: many
CDR3aa: CASSYLRTGGGYGYTF
CDR3nt: TGTGCCAGCAGTTATCTCCGGACAGGGGGAGGCTATGGCTACACCTTC

j_gene: TRBJ1-2
v_gene: TRBV7-9
len: 14
d_gene: .
abundance: once
CDR3aa: CASTRGEANYGYTF
CDR3nt: TGTGCCAGCACCAGAGGCGAAGCTAACTATGGCTACACCTTC

j_gene: TRBJ1-1
v_gene: TRBV7-2
len: 16
d_gene: .
abundance: .
CDR3aa: CASSHRDRPMNTEAFF
CDR3nt: TGTGCCAGCAGTCATCGAGACAGACCCATGAACACTGAAGCTTTCTTT

j_gene: TRBJ2-1
v_gene: TRBV24-1
len: 13
d_gene: .
abundance: .
CDR3aa: CAASQGIDNEQFF
CDR3nt: TGTGCCGCTTCACAGGGTATCGACAATGAGCAGTTCTTC

j_gene: TRBJ1-3
v_gene: TRBV4-1
len: 19
d_gene: .
abundance: .
CDR3aa: CASSQLPTRTTPSGNTIYF
CDR3nt: TGCGCCAGCAGCCAGCTACCTACACGGACAACGCCCTCTGGAAACACCATATATTTT

j_gene: TRBJ2-2
v_gene: TRBV2
len: 17
d_gene: TRBD2
abundance: .
CDR3aa: CASTGGLAGVVTGELFF
CDR3nt: TGTGCCAGCACTGGGGGACTAGCGGGGGTGGTCACCGGGGAGCTGTTTTTT

j_gene: TRBJ2-5
v_gene: TRBV3-1/TRBV3-2
len: 13
d_gene: TRBD1
abundance: .
CDR3aa: CASRTGGYHTQYF
CDR3nt: TGTGCCAGCAGGACAGGGGGATATCACACCCAGTACTTC

j_gene: TRBJ2-3
v_gene: TRBV6-5
len: 14
d_gene: TRBD2
abundance: .
CDR3aa: CASSSSGGTDTQYF
CDR3nt: TGTGCCAGCAGTTCCAGCGGGGGTACAGATACGCAGTATTTT

j_gene: TRBJ1-6
v_gene: TRBV4-1
len: 15
d_gene: TRBD1
abundance: few
CDR3aa: CASSLGQVDNSPLHF
CDR3nt: TGCGCCAGCAGCCTCGGACAGGTGGATAATTCACCCCTCCACTTT

j_gene: TRBJ2-1
v_gene: TRBV7-9
len: 14
d_gene: TRBD1
abundance: .
CDR3aa: CASSDGTGGSEQFF
CDR3nt: TGTGCCAGCAGCGACGGGACAGGGGGAAGTGAGCAGTTCTTC

j_gene: TRBJ2-1
v_gene: TRBV7-2
len: 15
d_gene: TRBD1
abundance: .
CDR3aa: CASSPWDRGDNEQFF
CDR3nt: TGTGCCAGCAGCCCCTGGGACAGGGGAGACAATGAGCAGTTCTTC

j_gene: TRBJ1-5
v_gene: TRBV18
len: 15
d_gene: TRBD1
abundance: many
CDR3aa: CASSPLGTGDQPQHF
CDR3nt: TGTGCCAGCTCACCACTCGGGACAGGGGATCAGCCCCAGCATTTT

j_gene: TRBJ2-3
v_gene: TRBV18
len: 12
d_gene: .
abundance: .
CDR3aa: CASSNRVITQYF
CDR3nt: TGTGCCAGCTCAAACAGGGTAATCACGCAGTATTTT

j_gene: TRBJ2-3
v_gene: TRBV5-1
len: 15
d_gene: .
abundance: .
CDR3aa: CASSLVAGSTDTQYF
CDR3nt: TGCGCCAGCAGCTTGGTGGCGGGGAGCACAGATACGCAGTATTTT

j_gene: TRBJ1-1
v_gene: TRBV6-5
len: 15
d_gene: TRBD1
abundance: .
CDR3aa: CASRETGQENTEAFF
CDR3nt: TGTGCCAGCAGAGAGACGGGACAGGAAAACACTGAAGCTTTCTTT

j_gene: TRBJ2-3
v_gene: TRBV2
len: 12
d_gene: .
abundance: .
CDR3aa: CASRLTGDTQYF
CDR3nt: TGTGCCAGCAGGCTAACAGGAGATACGCAGTATTTT

j_gene: TRBJ2-5
v_gene: TRBV6-1
len: 15
d_gene: TRBD2
abundance: .
CDR3aa: CASSEEGLAQETQYF
CDR3nt: TGTGCCAGCAGTGAGGAGGGACTAGCGCAAGAGACCCAGTACTTC

j_gene: TRBJ2-3
v_gene: TRBV28
len: 12
d_gene: .
abundance: .
CDR3aa: CASKQGRGTQYF
CDR3nt: TGTGCCAGCAAACAGGGTCGTGGTACGCAGTATTTT

j_gene: TRBJ1-2
v_gene: TRBV5-1
len: 13
d_gene: .
abundance: .
CDR3aa: CASSPNRDYGYTF
CDR3nt: TGCGCCAGCAGCCCTAACAGGGACTATGGCTACACCTTC

j_gene: TRBJ2-2
v_gene: TRBV5-4
len: 14
d_gene: .
abundance: few
CDR3aa: CASSFSGNTGELFF
CDR3nt: TGTGCCAGCAGCTTTAGCGGGAACACCGGGGAGCTGTTTTTT

j_gene: TRBJ1-1
v_gene: TRBV18
len: 15
d_gene: TRBD1
abundance: .
CDR3aa: CASSPKDRENTEAFF
CDR3nt: TGTGCCAGCTCACCAAAGGACAGGGAGAACACTGAAGCTTTCTTT

j_gene: TRBJ2-1
v_gene: TRBV7-9
len: 16
d_gene: TRBD2
abundance: .
CDR3aa: CASSPWTSGGALAEFF
CDR3nt: TGTGCCAGCAGCCCCTGGACTAGCGGGGGGGCCTTGGCTGAGTTCTTC

j_gene: TRBJ2-2
v_gene: TRBV12-5
len: 14
d_gene: .
abundance: .
CDR3aa: CASGLDVATGELFF
CDR3nt: TGTGCTAGTGGTTTGGACGTGGCTACCGGGGAGCTGTTTTTT

j_gene: TRBJ1-3
v_gene: TRBV4-1
len: 17
d_gene: TRBD1
abundance: .
CDR3aa: CASSQQVEGASGNTIYF
CDR3nt: TGCGCCAGCAGCCAACAAGTGGAGGGGGCGTCCGGAAACACCATATATTTT

j_gene: TRBJ1-2
v_gene: TRBV7-2
len: 15
d_gene: TRBD1
abundance: few
CDR3aa: CASSLALTGGYGYTF
CDR3nt: TGTGCCAGCAGCTTAGCCTTGACAGGGGGGTATGGCTACACCTTC

j_gene: TRBJ1-6
v_gene: TRBV6-5
len: 14
d_gene: .
abundance: few
CDR3aa: CASKESSYNSPLHF
CDR3nt: TGTGCCAGCAAAGAGAGCTCCTATAATTCACCCCTCCACTTT

j_gene: TRBJ1-1
v_gene: TRBV4-1
len: 16
d_gene: TRBD1
abundance: .
CDR3aa: CASSQDRGTGPRGAFF
CDR3nt: TGCGCCAGCAGCCAAGATCGGGGGACAGGCCCTAGGGGTGCTTTCTTT

j_gene: TRBJ1-1
v_gene: TRBV9
len: 14
d_gene: .
abundance: once
CDR3aa: CASSARGGNTEAFF
CDR3nt: TGTGCCAGCAGCGCGCGAGGAGGGAACACTGAAGCTTTCTTT

j_gene: TRBJ2-7
v_gene: TRBV5-8
len: 15
d_gene: TRBD2
abundance: .
CDR3aa: CASSLALSGVNEQYF
CDR3nt: TGTGCCAGCAGCTTGGCTCTTAGCGGGGTAAACGAGCAGTACTTC

j_gene: TRBJ2-5
v_gene: TRBV7-2
len: 16
d_gene: TRBD2
abundance: .
CDR3aa: CASSPLAGGPRETQYF
CDR3nt: TGTGCCAGCAGCCCCCTAGCGGGGGGGCCTCGAGAGACCCAGTACTTC

j_gene: TRBJ2-5
v_gene: TRBV2
len: 10
d_gene: .
abundance: .
CDR3aa: CASRRIAQYF
CDR3nt: TGTGCCAGCAGACGCATAGCCCAGTACTTC

j_gene: TRBJ1-4
v_gene: TRBV18
len: 13
d_gene: .
abundance: .
CDR3aa: CASSPRQEERLFF
CDR3nt: TGTGCCAGCTCACCTCGGCAGGAAGAAAGACTGTTTTTT

j_gene: TRBJ2-3
v_gene: TRBV27
len: 15
d_gene: TRBD1
abundance: many
CDR3aa: CASSPRDRKTDTQYF
CDR3nt: TGTGCCAGCAGTCCAAGGGACAGGAAGACAGATACGCAGTATTTT

j_gene: TRBJ1-3
v_gene: TRBV18
len: 12
d_gene: .
abundance: few
CDR3aa: CASSPEGNTIYF
CDR3nt: TGTGCCAGCTCCCCGGAGGGAAACACCATATATTTT

j_gene: TRBJ2-5
v_gene: TRBV11-3
len: 14
d_gene: TRBD2
abundance: .
CDR3aa: CASSKGLAEETQYF
CDR3nt: TGTGCCAGCAGCAAGGGACTAGCGGAAGAGACCCAGTACTTC

j_gene: TRBJ1-2
v_gene: TRBV6-5
len: 14
d_gene: TRBD1
abundance: .
CDR3aa: CASSRDRRLGGYTF
CDR3nt: TGTGCCAGCAGTCGGGACAGGCGCCTCGGGGGCTACACCTTC

j_gene: TRBJ1-3
v_gene: TRBV7-8
len: 15
d_gene: .
abundance: once
CDR3aa: CASSPRVTSGNTIYF
CDR3nt: TGTGCCAGCAGCCCGCGGGTAACCTCTGGAAACACCATATATTTT

j_gene: TRBJ2-2
v_gene: TRBV19
len: 16
d_gene: .
abundance: .
CDR3aa: CASSTQLRAATGELFF
CDR3nt: TGTGCCAGTAGTACTCAGCTTAGAGCGGCCACCGGGGAGCTGTTTTTT

j_gene: TRBJ2-1
v_gene: TRBV29-1
len: 13
d_gene: .
abundance: .
CDR3aa: CKAGGAVRNEQFF
CDR3nt: TGCAAAGCTGGGGGGGCAGTGAGGAATGAGCAGTTCTTC

j_gene: TRBJ2-2
v_gene: TRBV5-1
len: 17
d_gene: .
abundance: once
CDR3aa: CASSPVLQVANTGELFF
CDR3nt: TGCGCCAGCAGCCCAGTTCTACAGGTAGCGAACACCGGGGAGCTGTTTTTT

j_gene: TRBJ1-2
v_gene: TRBV9
len: 12
d_gene: .
abundance: .
CDR3aa: CASSPQGFGYTF
CDR3nt: TGTGCCAGCAGCCCACAGGGTTTTGGCTACACCTTC

j_gene: TRBJ2-3
v_gene: TRBV9
len: 17
d_gene: TRBD2
abundance: .
CDR3aa: CASSVALTGGPGGTQYF
CDR3nt: TGTGCCAGCAGCGTAGCGTTAACGGGGGGGCCCGGGGGTACGCAGTATTTT

j_gene: TRBJ1-1
v_gene: TRBV14
len: 15
d_gene: TRBD1
abundance: few
CDR3aa: CASSQETGERPEAFF
CDR3nt: TGTGCCAGCAGCCAAGAGACAGGGGAGCGTCCTGAAGCTTTCTTT

j_gene: TRBJ2-3
v_gene: TRBV7-9
len: 13
d_gene: .
abundance: .
CDR3aa: CASSLAGGDTQYF
CDR3nt: TGTGCCAGCAGCTTAGCAGGGGGAGATACGCAGTATTTT

j_gene: TRBJ1-3
v_gene: TRBV5-1
len: 14
d_gene: TRBD1
abundance: .
CDR3aa: CASSLWDSGNTIYF
CDR3nt: TGCGCCAGCAGCTTGTGGGACAGCGGAAACACCATATATTTT

j_gene: TRBJ2-3
v_gene: TRBV5-1
len: 16
d_gene: TRBD2
abundance: .
CDR3aa: CASSRALAGESDTQYF
CDR3nt: TGCGCCAGCTCACGTGCGCTAGCGGGGGAAAGCGATACGCAGTATTTT

j_gene: TRBJ1-2
v_gene: TRBV19
len: 14
d_gene: TRBD1
abundance: .
CDR3aa: CASIQQGAGYGYTF
CDR3nt: TGTGCCAGTATTCAACAGGGGGCCGGCTATGGCTACACCTTC

j_gene: TRBJ1-5
v_gene: TRBV2
len: 15
d_gene: .
abundance: .
CDR3aa: CASSGVRGGNQPQHF
CDR3nt: TGTGCCAGCAGTGGGGTACGGGGGGGCAATCAGCCCCAGCATTTT

j_gene: TRBJ1-2
v_gene: TRBV27
len: 14
d_gene: TRBD1
abundance: .
CDR3aa: CASNLGTGAYGYTF
CDR3nt: TGTGCCAGCAACCTGGGGACAGGGGCCTATGGCTACACCTTC

j_gene: TRBJ1-5
v_gene: TRBV2
len: 12
d_gene: .
abundance: many
CDR3aa: CASRVGVQPQHF
CDR3nt: TGTGCCAGCAGGGTCGGGGTTCAGCCCCAGCATTTT

j_gene: TRBJ1-1
v_gene: TRBV3-1/TRBV3-2
len: 14
d_gene: .
abundance: few
CDR3aa: CASSRSTGGTEAFF
CDR3nt: TGTGCCAGCAGCCGATCAACTGGAGGCACTGAAGCTTTCTTT